This T cell receptor (beta chain) appears in the sequencing data of a study of blood T cell repertoires in COVID-19. Whole-study context: The United States, Italy and Spain were the sources of the acute and convalescent COVID-19 samples.

Looked up from germline, CDR1 is KGHSH and CDR2 is LQKENI. V lost 2 bases, J lost 6 bases, and 3 bases stayed unmatched. The CDR3 length is 14 residues. Participants reported their clinical history, and cohort assignment relied on those reports. Exposed volunteers were people who met a COVID-19 case within 2 weeks before study entry. Study processing details: Quantification of nucleated cells was approximated via reference gene primer amplification. Only in-frame clones appear in the TCRdb table, and some are missing; sequencing was by immunoSEQ multiplex PCR. V and J calls and clone size come straight from that table; D and trimming were deduced from the DNA. The sample shows hundreds of thousands of clones, just under 90% of them seen only once.

This TCR was sampled from a man aged 45-60 years who had been exposed to COVID-19. The chain employs TRBV18 and TRBJ2-1; TRBD1 aligns across 8 bases. Sequencing was carried out using PBMCs or T cells enriched from blood (not recorded which). CDR3 nucleotides: TGTGCCAGCTCACCAAAGACAGGGGTCAATGAGCAGTTCTTC. Encoded protein: CASSPKTGVNEQFF.